This TCR beta chain came from a study of T cells of healthy individuals. TCRdb re-derived calls from the 5' RACE reads in MiXCR, one entry per CDR3 protein. The profile shows approximately 58,000 distinct CDR3 sequences, about 15% of them singletons. The clonotype originates from a human donor in good health.

CDR3 coding DNA: TGCGCCAGCAGCTTGGCCGTGGGCTATGGCTACACCTTC. It translates to CASSLAVGYGYTF. The chain uses TRBV5-1 and TRBJ1-2; D unresolved. The V end lost 0 bases, the J end lost 4 bases, and 7 bases lay between the germline ends. Germline CDR1 is SGHRS and CDR2 is YFSETQ. The CDR3 totals 13 residues. Complete variable domain (other parts from reference TRBV5-1 and TRBJ1-2): KAGVTQTPRYLIKTRGQQVTLSCSPISGHRSVSWYQQTPGQGLQFLFEYFSETQRNKGNFPGRFSGRQFSNSRSEMNVSTLELGDSALYLCASSLAVGYGYTFGSGTRLTVV.